This T cell receptor beta chain is drawn from a study of OX40 agonist ivuxolimab in advanced cancers. CDR3 length: 14 amino acids. Samples were taken at baseline and on day 1 of cycles 4 and 7. This clone occurred a few times. Its antigen remains unidentified. The study, taken as a whole, reports: Low normalized T-cell clonal expansion was additionally recorded for some nonresponders.

Profiling relied on immunoSEQ multiplex PCR, and the TCRdb table lists in-frame clones only, not all of them. Here the sample spans 50,000 to 65,000 clones, around 88% being singletons. This specimen consisted of CD4+ or CD8+ T cells sorted from blood, obtained in a trial of the OX40 agonist ivuxolimab. The chain employs TRBV21-1 and TRBJ1-2. TRBV21-1 is a pseudogene. The receptor was derived from an adult with an advanced solid tumor such as melanoma, head and neck, liver or kidney cancer. The CDR3 region is CASSKARVDYGYTF. As DNA, the CDR3 is TGTGCCAGCAGCAAAGCTCGGGTTGACTATGGCTACACCTTC.